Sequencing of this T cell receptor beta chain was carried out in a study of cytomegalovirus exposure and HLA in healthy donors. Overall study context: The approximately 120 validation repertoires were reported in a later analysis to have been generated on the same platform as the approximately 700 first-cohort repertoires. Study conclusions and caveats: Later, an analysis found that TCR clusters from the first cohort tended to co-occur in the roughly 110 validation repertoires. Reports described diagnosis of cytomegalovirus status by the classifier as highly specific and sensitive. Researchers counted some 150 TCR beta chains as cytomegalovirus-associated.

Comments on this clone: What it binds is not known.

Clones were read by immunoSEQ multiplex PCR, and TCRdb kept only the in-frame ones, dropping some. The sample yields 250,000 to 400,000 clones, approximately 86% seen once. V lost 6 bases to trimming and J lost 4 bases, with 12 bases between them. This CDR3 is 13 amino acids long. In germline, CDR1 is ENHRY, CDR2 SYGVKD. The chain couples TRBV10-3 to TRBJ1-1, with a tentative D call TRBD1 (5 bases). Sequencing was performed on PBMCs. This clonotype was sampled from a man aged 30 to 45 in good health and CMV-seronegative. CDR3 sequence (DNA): TGTGCCATCAGACAGGCGCCGGGCACTGAAGCTTTCTTT. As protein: CAIRQAPGTEAFF.